In its sample, the clone carrying this T cell receptor (beta chain) was seen a few times. Antigen: not known. Using immunoSEQ multiplex PCR, the repertoire was profiled, and TCRdb retains in-frame clones only, with some absent. The table lists about 50,000 clones, roughly 91% of them singletons. The data derive from a study of graft-versus-host responses after intestinal transplantation. Looking at the study overall: Once they had received anti-thymocyte globulin induction, all recipients took tacrolimus and steroids for three to four years.

The CDR3 is made up of 17 amino acids. Germline V lookup: CDR1 SGHTA, CDR2 FQGNSA. The V end lost 6 bases, the J end lost 0 bases, and 19 bases lay between the germline ends. The sequencing here drew on unstimulated CD4+ T cells sorted from spleen or lymph node cells, taken before transplant. J is TRBJ2-3 and V is TRBV7-2, with D possibly being TRBD2 (6 bases). The sequence was obtained from a human donor who was the organ donor for an intestinal transplant. CDR3 coding DNA: TGTGCCAGCAGGATTAGGGCTAGCGCTGTTAGCACAGATACGCAGTATTTT. It yields the protein CASRIRASAVSTDTQYF.